These 7 T cell receptor beta chains share one sample of origin, sequenced in a study of OX40 agonist ivuxolimab in advanced cancers. Clones were sequenced by immunoSEQ multiplex PCR, and TCRdb holds only the in-frame ones, with some missing. The sample includes around 70,000 clones, over 70% of them seen just once. Source: CD4+ or CD8+ T cells sorted from blood, taken in a trial of the OX40 agonist ivuxolimab. Every receptor here comes from an adult with an advanced solid tumor such as melanoma, head and neck, liver or kidney cancer.

This clone came up a few times. The genes are TRBV30 and TRBJ2-7, with a tentative D call TRBD1 (6 bases). V lost 2 bases, J lost 1 base, and 12 bases lay in between. The germline gives CDR1 GTSNPN, CDR2 SVGIG (reference sequence). CDR3 size: 14 residues. The CDR3 DNA sequence: TGTGCCTGGAGTCCCGGGACATTTTCCTACGAGCAGTACTTC. It is translated as CAWSPGTFSYEQYF.

This clone has a handful of counts. The gene calls are TRBV5-4 and TRBJ1-4; D remains ambiguous. The CDR3 loop spans 14 amino acids. The germline CDR1 and CDR2 sequences are SGHNT and YYREEE (reference sequence). Trimming took off 0 bases at V and 11 bases at J, with 14 bases between the two ends. This CDR3 is CASSLDQRRDKLFF. CDR3 nucleotides: TGTGCCAGCAGCTTGGATCAAAGGCGGGATAAACTGTTTTTT.

This clone was counted once. This rearrangement joins TRBV11-3 to TRBJ2-5, with D perhaps matching TRBD1 (6 bases). Germline-derived CDR1 and CDR2 are SGHNT and YENEEA. The CDR3 consists of 16 residues. Trimming removed 1 base from V and 4 bases from J, with 16 bases in between. The CDR3 nucleotides read TGTGCCAGCAGCTTAGGCCTAAACAGGGCTATAGAGACCCAGTACTTC. Amino acid sequence: CASSLGLNRAIETQYF.

This clone was counted a single time. This chain connects TRBV5-1 to TRBJ2-3; the match to TRBD2 covers 9 bases. The germline V gene has CDR1 SGHRS and CDR2 YFSETQ. The CDR3 covers 14 residues. The ends lost 5 bases at V and 2 bases at J; junction bases unmatched: 3. This CDR3 is CASRPSGVTDTQYF. The CDR3 nucleotides read TGCGCCAGCAGACCTAGCGGGGTCACAGATACGCAGTATTTT.

V and J are TRBV4-3 and TRBJ2-7; D gene uncertain. This CDR3 region has 15 residues. Deletions cut 4 bases from V and 2 bases from J, with 15 bases between. Germline V gene sequence: CDR1 LGHNA, CDR2 YSLEER. The CDR3 reads CASSPSGGAAYEQYF. The CDR3 DNA reads as TGCGCCAGCAGCCCCTCCGGTGGTGCGGCCTACGAGCAGTACTTC.

V and J are TRBV7-6 and TRBJ2-1, with 8 bases aligning to TRBD2. Germline V gene lookup returns CDR1 SGHVS and CDR2 FNYEAQ. The J segment lost 0 bases and the V segment lost 2 bases, leaving 3 bases of the junction unmatched. This CDR3 is 16 amino acids long. The CDR3 loop reads CASSLLAGSSYNEQFF. CDR3 coding DNA: TGTGCCAGCAGCTTATTAGCGGGGAGCTCCTACAATGAGCAGTTCTTC.

This clone has only one observation. The chain links TRBV19 to TRBJ2-5, with TRBD1 identical over 9 bases. This CDR3 is 13 amino acids long. J gave up 6 bases and V 6 bases, and 5 bases lay outside the gene matches. Germline V gene sequence: CDR1 LNHDA, CDR2 SQIVND (reference sequence). The DNA of the CDR3 is TGTGCCAGTAGCTGGGACAGGGAACAGACCCAGTACTTC. It translates to CASSWDREQTQYF.